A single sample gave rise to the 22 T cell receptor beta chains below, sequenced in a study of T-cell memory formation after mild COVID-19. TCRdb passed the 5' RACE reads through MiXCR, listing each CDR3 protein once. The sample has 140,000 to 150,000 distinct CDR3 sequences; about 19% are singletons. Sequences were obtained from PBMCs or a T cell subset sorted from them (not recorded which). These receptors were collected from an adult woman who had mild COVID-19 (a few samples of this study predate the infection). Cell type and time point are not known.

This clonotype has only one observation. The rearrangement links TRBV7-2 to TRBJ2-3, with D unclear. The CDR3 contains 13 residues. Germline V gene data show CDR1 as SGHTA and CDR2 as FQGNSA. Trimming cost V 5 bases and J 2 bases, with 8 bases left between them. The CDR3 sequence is CASSTPLTDTQYF. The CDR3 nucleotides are TGTGCCAGCAGCACGCCCCTCACAGATACGCAGTATTTT.

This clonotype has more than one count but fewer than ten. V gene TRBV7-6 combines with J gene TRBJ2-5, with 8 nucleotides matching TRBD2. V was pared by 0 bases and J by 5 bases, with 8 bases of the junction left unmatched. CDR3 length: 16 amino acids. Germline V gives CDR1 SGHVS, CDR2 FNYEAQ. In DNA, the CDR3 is TGTGCCAGCAGCTTAGCGGTAGCGGGATTCGCGGAGACCCAGTACTTC. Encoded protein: CASSLAVAGFAETQYF.

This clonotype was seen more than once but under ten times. The CDR3 nucleotides are TGTGCCAGTAGTATCATGTCGCAAGGGTGGGATACGCAGTATTTT. It specifies CASSIMSQGWDTQYF. The chain couples TRBV19 to TRBJ2-3; no definite D call. Germline V gene lookup returns CDR1 LNHDA and CDR2 SQIVND (reference sequence). This CDR3 contains 15 residues. Trimming removed 3 bases at V and 6 bases at J, with 16 bases between.

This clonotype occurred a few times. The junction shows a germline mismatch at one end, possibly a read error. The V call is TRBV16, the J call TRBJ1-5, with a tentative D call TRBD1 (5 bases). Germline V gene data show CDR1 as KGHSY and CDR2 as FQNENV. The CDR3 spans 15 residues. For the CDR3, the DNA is TGTGCCAGCAGCCAACCCTCCGGGCAGGGCCAGCCCCAGCCCTTT. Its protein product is CASSQPSGQGQPQPF. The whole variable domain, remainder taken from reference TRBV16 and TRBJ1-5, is GEEVAQTPKHLVRGEGQKAKLYCAPIKGHSYVFWYQQVLKNEFKFLISFQNENVFDETGMPKERFSAKCLPNSPCSLEIQATKLEDSAVYFCASSQPSGQGQPQPFGDGTRLSIL.

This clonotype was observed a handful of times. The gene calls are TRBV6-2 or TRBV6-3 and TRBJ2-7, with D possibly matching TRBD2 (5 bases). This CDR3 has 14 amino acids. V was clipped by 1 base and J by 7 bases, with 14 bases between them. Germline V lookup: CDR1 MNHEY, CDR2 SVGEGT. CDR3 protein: CASSYFGGSGEQYF. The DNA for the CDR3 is TGTGCCAGCAGTTACTTCGGTGGATCGGGGGAGCAGTACTTC.

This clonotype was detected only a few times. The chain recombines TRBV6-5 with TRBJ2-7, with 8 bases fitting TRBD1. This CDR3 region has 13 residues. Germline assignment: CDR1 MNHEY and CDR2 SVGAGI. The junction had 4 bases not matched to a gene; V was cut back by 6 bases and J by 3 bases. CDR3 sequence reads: CASRPGQDYEQYF. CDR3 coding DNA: TGTGCCAGCAGACCGGGACAGGACTACGAGCAGTACTTC.

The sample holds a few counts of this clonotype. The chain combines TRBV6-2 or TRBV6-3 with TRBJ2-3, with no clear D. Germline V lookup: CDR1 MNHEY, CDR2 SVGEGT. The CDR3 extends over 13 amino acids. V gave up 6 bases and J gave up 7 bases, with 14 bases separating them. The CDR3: CASSPSRLNTQYF. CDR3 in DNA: TGTGCCAGCAGCCCCTCGCGGTTGAATACGCAGTATTTT.

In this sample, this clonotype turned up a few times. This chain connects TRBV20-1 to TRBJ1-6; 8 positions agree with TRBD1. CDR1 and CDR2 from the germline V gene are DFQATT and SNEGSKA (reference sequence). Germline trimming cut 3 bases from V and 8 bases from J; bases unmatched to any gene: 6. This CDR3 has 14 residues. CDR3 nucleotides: TGCAGTGCTAGGATTACAGGGGGATATTCACCCCTCCACTTT. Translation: CSARITGGYSPLHF.

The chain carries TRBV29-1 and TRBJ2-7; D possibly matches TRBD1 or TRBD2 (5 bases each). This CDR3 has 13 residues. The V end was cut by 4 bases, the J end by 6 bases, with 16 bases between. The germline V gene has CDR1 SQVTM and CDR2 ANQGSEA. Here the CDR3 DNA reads TGCAGCGTTGTATGGGGGACGAGGACCGAGCAGTACTTC. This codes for CSVVWGTRTEQYF.

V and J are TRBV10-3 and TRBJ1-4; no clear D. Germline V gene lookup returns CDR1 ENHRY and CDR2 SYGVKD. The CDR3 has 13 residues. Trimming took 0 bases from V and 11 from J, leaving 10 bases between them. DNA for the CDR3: TGTGCCATCAGTGAGTCGCGCGGTCATAAACTGTTTTTT. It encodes CAISESRGHKLFF.

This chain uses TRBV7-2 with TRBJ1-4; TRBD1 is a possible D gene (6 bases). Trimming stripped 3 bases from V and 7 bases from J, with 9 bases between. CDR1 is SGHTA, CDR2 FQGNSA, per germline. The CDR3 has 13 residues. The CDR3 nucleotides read TGTGCCAGCAGCTTTGGACAGAGTGAAAAACTGTTTTTT. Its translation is CASSFGQSEKLFF.

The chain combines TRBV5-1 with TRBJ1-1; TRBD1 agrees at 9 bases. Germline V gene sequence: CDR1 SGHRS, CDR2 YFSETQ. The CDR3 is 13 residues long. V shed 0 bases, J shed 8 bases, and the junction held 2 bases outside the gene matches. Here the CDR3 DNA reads TGCGCCAGCAGCTTGGGCACAGGGGGCGAAGCTTTCTTT. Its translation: CASSLGTGGEAFF.

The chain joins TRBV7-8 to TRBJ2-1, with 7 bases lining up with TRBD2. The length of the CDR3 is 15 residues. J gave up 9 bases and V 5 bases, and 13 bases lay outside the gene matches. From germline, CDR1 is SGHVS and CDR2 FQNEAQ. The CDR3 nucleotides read TGTGCCAGCAGCCTAGAGGGAGGGAGGGCCGGTGAGCAGTTCTTC. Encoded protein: CASSLEGGRAGEQFF.

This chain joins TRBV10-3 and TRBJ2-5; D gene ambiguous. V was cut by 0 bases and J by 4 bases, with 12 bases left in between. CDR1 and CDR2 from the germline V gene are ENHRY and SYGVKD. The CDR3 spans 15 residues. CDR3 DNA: TGTGCCATCAGTGAGTCGACGCAAGGGCGAGAGACCCAGTACTTC. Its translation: CAISESTQGRETQYF.

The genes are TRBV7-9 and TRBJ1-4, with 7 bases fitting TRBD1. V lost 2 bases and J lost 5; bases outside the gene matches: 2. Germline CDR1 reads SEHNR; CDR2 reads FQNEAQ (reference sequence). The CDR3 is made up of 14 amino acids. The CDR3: CASSLRQGNEKLFF. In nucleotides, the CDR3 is TGTGCCAGCAGCTTAAGACAGGGAAATGAAAAACTGTTTTTT.

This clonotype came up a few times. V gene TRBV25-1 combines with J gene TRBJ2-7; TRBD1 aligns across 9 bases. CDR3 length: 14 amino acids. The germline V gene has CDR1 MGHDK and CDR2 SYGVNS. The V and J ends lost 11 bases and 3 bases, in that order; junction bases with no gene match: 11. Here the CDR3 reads CAASSRTGVYEQYF. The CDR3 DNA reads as TGTGCCGCCTCCTCAAGGACAGGGGTCTACGAGCAGTACTTC.

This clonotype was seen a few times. CDR3 sequence reads: CASSSQGAGYNSPLHF. The CDR3, as DNA: TGTGCCAGCAGCTCACAGGGGGCTGGGTATAATTCACCCCTCCACTTT. V gene TRBV7-2 combines with J gene TRBJ1-6; TRBD1 matches 9 bases. V lost 4 bases to trimming and J lost 4 bases; unmatched junction nucleotides: 5. The germline CDR1 and CDR2 sequences are SGHTA and FQGNSA. This CDR3 is 16 amino acids long.

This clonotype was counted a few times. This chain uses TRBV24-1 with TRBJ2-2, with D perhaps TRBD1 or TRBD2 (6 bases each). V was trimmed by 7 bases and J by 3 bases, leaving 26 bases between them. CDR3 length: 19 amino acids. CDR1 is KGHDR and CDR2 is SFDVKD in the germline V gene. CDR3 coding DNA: TGTGCCACCAGGGGGAGGTCGGTCTGGGGGGCGTCGGACACCGGGGAGCTGTTTTTT. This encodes CATRGRSVWGASDTGELFF.

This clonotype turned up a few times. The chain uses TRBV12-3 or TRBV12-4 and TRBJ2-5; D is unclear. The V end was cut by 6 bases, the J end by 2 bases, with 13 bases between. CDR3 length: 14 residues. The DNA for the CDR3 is TGTGCCAGCAGGGCCGGACGGCTGCAAGAGACCCAGTACTTC. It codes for CASRAGRLQETQYF.

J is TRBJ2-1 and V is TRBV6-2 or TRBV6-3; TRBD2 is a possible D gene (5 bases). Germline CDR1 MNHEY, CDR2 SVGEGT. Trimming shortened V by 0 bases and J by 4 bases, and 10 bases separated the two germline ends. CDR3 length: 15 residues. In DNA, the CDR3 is TGTGCCAGCAGTTACTCGGATCCGGGGTACAATGAGCAGTTCTTC. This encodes CASSYSDPGYNEQFF.

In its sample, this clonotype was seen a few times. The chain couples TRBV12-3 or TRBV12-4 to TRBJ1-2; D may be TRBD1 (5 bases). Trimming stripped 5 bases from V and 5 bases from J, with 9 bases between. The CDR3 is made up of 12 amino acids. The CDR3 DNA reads TGTGCCAGCAGTCCAAGGGGTTATGGCTACACCTTC. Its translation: CASSPRGYGYTF.

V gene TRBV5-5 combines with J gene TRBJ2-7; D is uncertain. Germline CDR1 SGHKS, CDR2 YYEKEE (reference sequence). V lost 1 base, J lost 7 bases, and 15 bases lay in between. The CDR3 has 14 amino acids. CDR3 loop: CASSLTGVPGEQYF. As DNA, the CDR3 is TGTGCCAGCAGCTTGACGGGTGTACCTGGGGAGCAGTACTTC. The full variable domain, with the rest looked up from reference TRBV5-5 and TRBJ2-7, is DAGVTQSPTHLIKTRGQQVTLRCSPISGHKSVSWYQQVLGQGPQFIFQYYEKEERGRGNFPDRFSARQFPNYSSELNVNALLLGDSALYLCASSLTGVPGEQYFGPGTRLTVT.